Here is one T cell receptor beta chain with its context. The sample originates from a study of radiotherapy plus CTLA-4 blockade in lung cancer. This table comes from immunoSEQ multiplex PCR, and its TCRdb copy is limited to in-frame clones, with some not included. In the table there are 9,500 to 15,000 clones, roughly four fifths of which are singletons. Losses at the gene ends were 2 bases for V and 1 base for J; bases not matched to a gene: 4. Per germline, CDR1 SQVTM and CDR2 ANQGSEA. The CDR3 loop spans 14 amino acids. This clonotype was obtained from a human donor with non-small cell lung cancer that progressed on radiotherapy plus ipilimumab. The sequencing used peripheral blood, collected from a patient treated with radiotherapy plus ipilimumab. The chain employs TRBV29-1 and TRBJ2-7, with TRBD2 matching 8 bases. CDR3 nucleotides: TGCAGCGTTGAAATCGGGGGGGCTTCCTACGAGCAGTACTTC. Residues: CSVEIGGASYEQYF.